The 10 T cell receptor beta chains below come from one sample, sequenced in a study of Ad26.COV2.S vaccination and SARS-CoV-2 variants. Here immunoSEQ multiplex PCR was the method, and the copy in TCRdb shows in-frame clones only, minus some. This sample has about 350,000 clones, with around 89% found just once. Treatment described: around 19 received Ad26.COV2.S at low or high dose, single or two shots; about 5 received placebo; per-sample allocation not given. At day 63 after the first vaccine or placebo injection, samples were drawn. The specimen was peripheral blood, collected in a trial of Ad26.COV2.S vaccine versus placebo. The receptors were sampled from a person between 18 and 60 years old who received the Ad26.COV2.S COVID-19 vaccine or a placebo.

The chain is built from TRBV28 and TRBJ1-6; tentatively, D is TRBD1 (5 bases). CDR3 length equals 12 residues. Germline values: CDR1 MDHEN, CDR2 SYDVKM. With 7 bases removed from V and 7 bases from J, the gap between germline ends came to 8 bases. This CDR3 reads CASTQGNSPLHF. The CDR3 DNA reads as TGTGCCAGCACCCAGGGAAATTCACCCCTCCACTTT. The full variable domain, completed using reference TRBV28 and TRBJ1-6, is DVKVTQSSRYLVKRTGEKVFLECVQDMDHENMFWYRQDPGLGLRLIYFSYDVKMKEKGDIPEGYSVSREKKERFSLILESASTNQTSMYLCASTQGNSPLHFGNGTRLTVT.

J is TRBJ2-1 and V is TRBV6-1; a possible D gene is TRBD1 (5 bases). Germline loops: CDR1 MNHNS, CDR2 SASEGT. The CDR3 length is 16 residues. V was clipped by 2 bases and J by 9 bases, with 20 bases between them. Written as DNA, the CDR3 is TGTGCCAGCAGTGAATTTAAGCTTGGGGCTGGTGGTGAGCAGTTCTTC. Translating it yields CASSEFKLGAGGEQFF.

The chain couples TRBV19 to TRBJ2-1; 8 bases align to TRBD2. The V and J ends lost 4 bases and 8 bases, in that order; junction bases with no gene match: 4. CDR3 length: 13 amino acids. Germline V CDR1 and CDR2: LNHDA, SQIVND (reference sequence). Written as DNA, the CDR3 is TGTGCCAGTAGTAATCCGGGAGGGCATGAGCAGTTCTTC. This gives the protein CASSNPGGHEQFF.

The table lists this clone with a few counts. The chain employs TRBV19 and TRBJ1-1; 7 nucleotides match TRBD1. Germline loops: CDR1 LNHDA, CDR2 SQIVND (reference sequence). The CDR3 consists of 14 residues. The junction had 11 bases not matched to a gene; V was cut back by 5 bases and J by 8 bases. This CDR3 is CASSFMNRGPEAFF. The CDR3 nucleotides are TGTGCCAGTAGTTTCATGAACAGGGGCCCGGAAGCTTTCTTT.

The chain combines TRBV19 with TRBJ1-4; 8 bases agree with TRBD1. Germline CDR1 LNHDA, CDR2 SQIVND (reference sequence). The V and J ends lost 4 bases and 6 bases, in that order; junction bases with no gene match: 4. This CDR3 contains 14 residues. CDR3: CASSRDRTDEKLFF. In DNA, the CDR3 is TGTGCCAGTAGTAGGGACAGGACGGATGAAAAACTGTTTTTT.

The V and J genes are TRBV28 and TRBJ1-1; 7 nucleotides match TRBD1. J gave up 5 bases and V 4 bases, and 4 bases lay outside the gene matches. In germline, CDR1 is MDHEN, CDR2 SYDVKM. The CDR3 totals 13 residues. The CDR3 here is CASSSRQGTEAFF. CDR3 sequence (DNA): TGTGCCAGCAGTTCCAGACAGGGAACTGAAGCTTTCTTT. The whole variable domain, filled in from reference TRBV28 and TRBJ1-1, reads DVKVTQSSRYLVKRTGEKVFLECVQDMDHENMFWYRQDPGLGLRLIYFSYDVKMKEKGDIPEGYSVSREKKERFSLILESASTNQTSMYLCASSSRQGTEAFFGQGTRLTVV.

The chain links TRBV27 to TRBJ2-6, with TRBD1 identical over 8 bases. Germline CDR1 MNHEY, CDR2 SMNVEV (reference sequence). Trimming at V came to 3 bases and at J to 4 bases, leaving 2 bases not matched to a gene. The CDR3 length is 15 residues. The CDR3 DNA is TGTGCCAGCAGTTTCCAGGGGGCCGGGGCCAACGTCCTGACTTTC. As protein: CASSFQGAGANVLTF.

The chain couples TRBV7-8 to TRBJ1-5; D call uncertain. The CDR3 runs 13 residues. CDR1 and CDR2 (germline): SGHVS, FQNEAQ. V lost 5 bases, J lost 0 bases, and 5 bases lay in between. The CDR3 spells CASSLSSNQPQHF. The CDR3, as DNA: TGTGCCAGCAGCCTGAGTAGCAATCAGCCCCAGCATTTT.

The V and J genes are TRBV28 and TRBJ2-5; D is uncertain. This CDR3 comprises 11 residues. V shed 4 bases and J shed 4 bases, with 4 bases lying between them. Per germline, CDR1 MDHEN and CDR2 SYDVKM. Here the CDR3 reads CASSSLETQYF. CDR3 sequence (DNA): TGTGCCAGCAGTTCCTTAGAGACCCAGTACTTC.

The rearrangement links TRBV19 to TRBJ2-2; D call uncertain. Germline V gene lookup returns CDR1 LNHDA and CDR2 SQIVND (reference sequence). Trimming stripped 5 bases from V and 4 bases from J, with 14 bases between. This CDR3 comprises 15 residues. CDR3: CASSFTSTRTGELFF. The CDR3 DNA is TGTGCCAGTAGTTTCACCTCTACGCGCACCGGGGAGCTGTTTTTT.